The 27 T cell receptor beta chains below come from one sample, sequenced in a study of CD8 T cells in ankylosing spondylitis. One entry per CDR3 protein results from TCRdb running MiXCR on the 5' RACE reads. The repertoire holds roughly 230,000 distinct CDR3 sequences, 8% to 9% seen once, with around 5.1% in the top ten. The source material was blood, either unsorted or a sorted T cell fraction (not recorded which). The receptors were gathered from a female donor with ankylosing spondylitis or in good health (not recorded which).

This clonotype was observed at least ten times. V gene TRBV6-4 combines with J gene TRBJ2-1; 8 nucleotides match TRBD2. The CDR3 runs 19 residues. The V and J ends lost 5 bases and 2 bases, in that order; junction bases with no gene match: 17. CDR1 MRHNA and CDR2 SNTAGT come from the germline V gene. The DNA of the CDR3 is TGTGCCAGCAGTCGCGTGGGACTAGTTAGTCTCGACGCCTACAATGAGCAGTTCTTC. It is translated as CASSRVGLVSLDAYNEQFF.

At least ten counts were recorded for this clonotype. The CDR3 reads CASSQDLFGNYGYTF. In nucleotides, the CDR3 is TGCGCCAGCAGCCAAGATCTCTTTGGGAACTATGGCTACACCTTC. The V call is TRBV4-3, the J call TRBJ1-2, with D unresolved. Trimming pared 0 bases from V and 2 bases from J, leaving 10 bases between. There are 15 residues in the CDR3. The germline CDR1 and CDR2 sequences are LGHNA and YSLEER.

There are many counts of this clonotype. The genes are TRBV9 and TRBJ2-1; D call uncertain. Per germline, CDR1 SGDLS and CDR2 YYNGEE. Trimming cost V 4 bases and J 0 bases, with 14 bases left between them. The CDR3 loop spans 16 amino acids. The CDR3 DNA sequence: TGTGCCAGCAGCCGACCGGGCATCAGCTCCTACAATGAGCAGTTCTTC. Its protein is CASSRPGISSYNEQFF.

This clonotype appeared many times. This rearrangement joins TRBV4-3 to TRBJ2-2; a possible D gene is TRBD1 (5 bases). Trimming left V 1 base short and J 6 bases short, with 12 bases between. This CDR3 has 15 amino acids. Germline V gene sequence: CDR1 LGHNA, CDR2 YSLEER. This CDR3 is CASSQVQGKPGELFF. The CDR3 DNA reads as TGCGCCAGCAGCCAAGTGCAGGGCAAACCCGGGGAGCTGTTTTTT.

This clonotype was seen a few times. The gene calls are TRBV6-5 and TRBJ2-3; the match to TRBD2 covers 10 bases. The CDR3 extends over 15 amino acids. The V gene end was trimmed by 2 bases and the J gene end by 5 bases; junction bases not matched to a gene: 4. The V gene's germline CDR1 is MNHEY and CDR2 SVGAGI. This CDR3 reads CASSYRVAGGDTQYF. The CDR3 nucleotides are TGTGCCAGCAGTTACAGGGTAGCGGGAGGAGATACGCAGTATTTT.

In this sample, this clonotype turned up many times. CDR3 sequence (DNA): TGTGCCAGCAGTTACGGACGGGAGCGCCTGAACAATGAGCAGTTCTTC. Its translation: CASSYGRERLNNEQFF. V usage is TRBV6-2 or TRBV6-3 and J usage is TRBJ2-1; D is perhaps TRBD2 (6 bases). The CDR3 is 16 residues long. Germline CDR1 and CDR2: MNHEY and SVGEGT. The V and J ends lost 2 bases and 5 bases respectively, with 16 bases between them.

This clonotype was found many times. The chain is built from TRBV5-1 and TRBJ2-1; 7 bases line up with TRBD2. Germline lookup yields CDR1 SGHRS and CDR2 YFSETQ. The ends lost 0 bases at V and 6 bases at J; junction bases unmatched: 6. CDR3 size: 15 residues. For the CDR3, the DNA is TGCGCCAGCAGCTTGGGAGGGACTATAGGCAATGAGCAGTTCTTC. Its translation is CASSLGGTIGNEQFF.

This clonotype was recorded at least ten times. This sequence joins TRBV4-3 and TRBJ2-3, with unresolved D. Germline-derived CDR1 and CDR2 are LGHNA and YSLEER. The CDR3 loop spans 14 amino acids. The ends were cut back, 0 bases at V and 1 base at J, with 5 bases in the middle. The CDR3 spells CASSQDPGTDTQYF. CDR3 nucleotides: TGCGCCAGCAGCCAAGACCCCGGCACAGATACGCAGTATTTT.

This rearrangement joins TRBV6-2 or TRBV6-3 to TRBJ1-1; D ambiguous. In germline, CDR1 is MNHEY, CDR2 SVGEGT. V lost 2 bases and J 1 base, leaving 8 bases between the germline ends. This CDR3 is 14 amino acids long. CDR3 nucleotides: TGTGCCAGCAGTTACCTGGCAGAGAACACTGAAGCTTTCTTT. Residues: CASSYLAENTEAFF.

This clonotype was found many times. The chain carries TRBV7-2 and TRBJ2-7; 7 bases align to TRBD1. Trimming cost V 5 bases and J 3 bases; bases outside gene matches: 10. Looked up from germline, CDR1 is SGHTA and CDR2 is FQGNSA. The length of the CDR3 is 15 residues. CDR3 nucleotides: TGTGCCAGCAGCCGTCGGGACAGCAGTCTCTACGAGCAGTACTTC. This codes for CASSRRDSSLYEQYF.

This clonotype was seen repeatedly, ten times or more. This rearrangement joins TRBV12-3 or TRBV12-4 to TRBJ1-3, with D hard to call. V was cut by 8 bases and J by 2 bases, with 10 bases left in between. CDR3 size: 13 residues. CDR3 in DNA: TGTGCCAGCGACCCCGAAACTGGAAACACCATATATTTT. Its protein is CASDPETGNTIYF.

This clonotype was detected many times. The chain couples TRBV24-1 to TRBJ2-1, with TRBD2 matching over 10 bases. The CDR3 is made up of 16 amino acids. Trimming removed 4 bases from V and 7 bases from J; junction bases left unmatched: 9. Germline CDR1 reads KGHDR; CDR2 reads SFDVKD. The CDR3 bases are TGTGCCACCAGTGACCCCTCTAGCGGGAGTAGGAATGAGCAGTTCTTC. Translating it yields CATSDPSSGSRNEQFF.

Many counts were recorded for this clonotype. The J gene is TRBJ1-3, the V gene TRBV28; 7 nucleotides line up with TRBD1. The trim removed 6 bases at V and 3 bases at J, leaving 11 bases unmatched. CDR3 length: 16 amino acids. Germline V lookup: CDR1 MDHEN, CDR2 SYDVKM. As DNA, the CDR3 is TGTGCCAGCAGCAGTATTCCGGGACAGATTGGAAACACCATATATTTT. Amino acid sequence: CASSSIPGQIGNTIYF. Together with reference TRBV28 and TRBJ1-3, the CDR3 gives the full variable domain: DVKVTQSSRYLVKRTGEKVFLECVQDMDHENMFWYRQDPGLGLRLIYFSYDVKMKEKGDIPEGYSVSREKKERFSLILESASTNQTSMYLCASSSIPGQIGNTIYFGEGSWLTVV.

This clonotype has ten or more counts. V usage is TRBV24-1 and J usage is TRBJ1-5; D is uncertain. The V gene lost 4 bases and the J gene lost 4 bases, with 4 bases spanning the gap. Germline V gene lookup returns CDR1 KGHDR and CDR2 SFDVKD. CDR3 length: 12 amino acids. The CDR3 region is CATSEANQPQHF. The CDR3 DNA sequence: TGTGCCACCAGTGAAGCTAATCAGCCCCAGCATTTT.

This clonotype was detected many times. The gene calls are TRBV20-1 and TRBJ1-2; perhaps TRBD1 as D (5 bases). The V gene lost 3 bases and the J gene lost 3 bases, with 17 bases spanning the gap. The germline V gene has CDR1 DFQATT and CDR2 SNEGSKA (reference sequence). This CDR3 is 15 amino acids long. The CDR3 loop reads CSASPGSLGDYGYTF. CDR3 DNA sequence: TGCAGTGCTAGTCCGGGGTCCCTGGGGGACTATGGCTACACCTTC.

On this clonotype itself: This may stem from a read error, because a much larger clone lies one nucleotide away. The V and J genes are TRBV6-5 and TRBJ1-1; D not resolved. Germline V lookup: CDR1 MNHEY, CDR2 SVGAGI. The CDR3 runs 15 residues. This CDR3 reads CVSCVGRGSNTEAFF. The DNA of the CDR3 is TGTGTCAGCTGCGTCGGACGGGGAAGTAACACTGAAGCTTTCTTT.

There are many counts of this clonotype. The V call is TRBV12-3 or TRBV12-4, the J call TRBJ2-5; D not resolved. Trimming removed 1 base at V and 1 base at J, with 1 base between. CDR3 length: 12 residues. Here the CDR3 reads CASSLVQETQYF. The CDR3, as DNA: TGTGCCAGCAGTTTAGTCCAAGAGACCCAGTACTTC.

This clonotype was observed many times. The gene calls are TRBV29-1 and TRBJ2-3; D gene ambiguous. Between the trimmed V and J ends, which lost 1 base and 6 bases, there was a span of 11 bases. From germline, CDR1 is SQVTM and CDR2 ANQGSEA. CDR3 length: 13 residues. The DNA for the CDR3 is TGCAGCGTTGAAGGCCCTATCCCGGATACGCAGTATTTT. This gives the protein CSVEGPIPDTQYF.

Note on this clonotype: The junction differs from germline at one of its ends, possibly a read error. The chain employs TRBV29-1 and TRBJ2-5, with D hard to call. The CDR3 spans 13 residues. In germline, CDR1 is SQVTM, CDR2 ANQGSEA. CDR3 loop: CSVGAGLQATQYF. In nucleotides, the CDR3 is TGCAGCGTTGGGGCAGGTCTCCAAGCGACCCAGTACTTC.

This clonotype showed up many times. The chain has TRBV29-1 and TRBJ1-1; a weak D match, TRBD1 (6 bases). Germline-derived CDR1 and CDR2 are SQVTM and ANQGSEA. The CDR3 runs to 11 residues. The germline V and J ends were trimmed by 5 bases and 10 bases, with 14 bases remaining between them. CDR3 in amino acids: CSVLRGRGAFF. The CDR3 region has the DNA TGCAGCGTTCTCAGGGGACGAGGAGCTTTCTTT.

This clonotype was recorded at least ten times. This chain uses TRBV29-1 with TRBJ2-1; 11 nucleotides match TRBD2. The ends lost 4 bases at V and 4 bases at J; junction bases unmatched: 6. From germline, CDR1 is SQVTM and CDR2 ANQGSEA. This CDR3 is built from 15 residues. For the CDR3, the DNA is TGCAGCGTTGCCCAGACTAGCGGGACTTACAATGAGCAGTTCTTC. Protein product: CSVAQTSGTYNEQFF.

This clonotype has a handful of counts. CDR3 DNA sequence: TGCGCCAGCAGCCCAGCTAGCGGGAGAGTGAATGAGCAGTTCTTC. As protein: CASSPASGRVNEQFF. J is TRBJ2-1 and V is TRBV5-1; 10 nucleotides line up with TRBD2. In germline, CDR1 is SGHRS, CDR2 YFSETQ. With 4 bases clipped from V and 7 bases from J, the junction kept 8 bases outside the gene matches. The CDR3 sequence is 15 residues long. Supplemented by reference TRBV5-1 and TRBJ2-1, the full variable domain reads KAGVTQTPRYLIKTRGQQVTLSCSPISGHRSVSWYQQTPGQGLQFLFEYFSETQRNKGNFPGRFSGRQFSNSRSEMNVSTLELGDSALYLCASSPASGRVNEQFFGPGTRLTVL.

This clonotype was seen a few times. This chain uses TRBV28 with TRBJ2-1; 10 bases match TRBD2. The CDR3 runs 14 residues. Germline assignment: CDR1 MDHEN and CDR2 SYDVKM. J lost 5 bases, V lost 9 bases, and 7 bases had no gene match. In nucleotides, the CDR3 is TGTGCCAGTATAGGACTAGCGGAGGACAATGAGCAGTTCTTC. It encodes CASIGLAEDNEQFF.

The chain combines TRBV19 with TRBJ1-5; D gene unclear. This CDR3 has 12 amino acids. The V and J ends lost 5 bases and 3 bases respectively, with 5 bases between them. Germline V gene sequence: CDR1 LNHDA, CDR2 SQIVND (reference sequence). The CDR3 sequence is CASSFFNQPQHF. The CDR3 DNA sequence: TGTGCCAGTAGTTTTTTCAATCAGCCCCAGCATTTT.

This clonotype was seen many times. The genes are TRBV2 and TRBJ2-7; possibly TRBD1 or TRBD2 for D (6 bases each). The CDR3 contains 14 residues. Germline V lookup: CDR1 SNHLY, CDR2 FYNNEI. V lost 7 bases and J lost 0, with 13 bases in between. This CDR3 is CASTPRGVSYEQYF. The CDR3, as DNA: TGTGCCAGCACCCCAAGGGGGGTCTCCTACGAGCAGTACTTC. The full variable domain, in which reference TRBV2 and TRBJ2-7 provide the parts outside the CDR3, is EPEVTQTPSHQVTQMGQEVILRCVPISNHLYFYWYRQILGQKVEFLVSFYNNEISEKSEIFDDQFSVERPDGSNFTLKIRSTKLEDSAMYFCASTPRGVSYEQYFGPGTRLTVT.

This clonotype was seen at least ten times. The chain joins TRBV6-5 to TRBJ2-3, with unresolved D. V was trimmed by 4 bases and J by 3 bases, leaving 17 bases between them. Germline CDR1 is MNHEY and CDR2 is SVGAGI. The CDR3 is 16 residues long. CDR3 amino acids: CASSSTGPSFTDTQYF. The CDR3 DNA follows: TGTGCCAGCAGTTCCACCGGGCCATCCTTTACAGATACGCAGTATTTT.

This clonotype was recorded at least ten times. This chain uses TRBV7-2 with TRBJ2-2, with 7 bases identical to TRBD2. Looked up from germline, CDR1 is SGHTA and CDR2 is FQGNSA. V dropped 8 bases and J dropped 5; count of bases not matched to a gene: 14. The CDR3 consists of 16 residues. CDR3 region: CASGGGRGVRTGELFF. The CDR3, as DNA: TGTGCCAGCGGCGGCGGGAGAGGGGTGAGGACCGGGGAGCTGTTTTTT.